One and the same sample provided the 5 T cell receptor beta chains below, sequenced in a study of graft-versus-host responses after intestinal transplantation (dated by TCRdb to 2020 to 2022). The time point tag for this specimen amounts to: cells obtained before transplantation from donor or recipient. Their antigens are not known. Library preparation employed the immunoSEQ multiplex PCR assay. TCRdb took this table from immuneACCESS and kept in-frame rearrangements with V and J called. Such tables lack part of the clones; where checked against another copy, unresolved V genes explain under half of the gap, and the rest is unexplained. Here the sample has more than 80,000 clones; approximately 88% occur a single time. The top ten hold roughly 0.35% of the sample. This specimen was unstimulated CD4+ T cells sorted from spleen or lymph node cells, taken before intestinal transplant. Receptors originate from a human donor who received an intestinal transplant.

The chain uses TRBV9 and TRBJ1-1; D possibly corresponds to TRBD1 (5 bases). The CDR3 extends over 16 amino acids. V was trimmed by 3 bases and J by 3 bases, leaving 18 bases between them. The germline V gene has CDR1 SGDLS and CDR2 YYNGEE. CDR3 amino acids: CASSGLFDRADTEAFF. DNA of the CDR3: TGTGCCAGCAGCGGACTCTTCGACAGAGCAGACACTGAAGCTTTCTTT. Full variable domain (missing parts from reference TRBV9 and TRBJ1-1): DSGVTQTPKHLITATGQRVTLRCSPRSGDLSVYWYQQSLDQGLQFLIQYYNGEERAKGNILERFSAQQFPDLHSELNLSSLELGDSALYFCASSGLFDRADTEAFFGQGTRLTVV.

The chain has TRBV6-5 and TRBJ2-2; D remains ambiguous. The CDR3 is 13 residues long. Per the germline V gene, CDR1 is MNHEY and CDR2 is SVGAGI. V lost 2 bases to trimming and J lost 4 bases, with 5 bases between them. The CDR3 loop is CASSYGGTGELFF. As DNA, the CDR3 is TGTGCCAGCAGTTACGGCGGCACCGGGGAGCTGTTTTTT.

The chain is built from TRBV30 and TRBJ2-7; 9 bases are shared with TRBD1. V was pared by 7 bases and J by 3 bases, with 4 bases of the junction left unmatched. The CDR3 has 12 residues. Germline CDR1 GTSNPN, CDR2 SVGIG (reference sequence). The DNA for the CDR3 is TGTGCCTTGTCGGGACAGGGCTACGAGCAGTACTTC. Its protein is CALSGQGYEQYF.

The table lists this clone with a few counts. The V gene is TRBV28, the J gene TRBJ1-2, with a tentative D call TRBD1 (5 bases). CDR1 is MDHEN, CDR2 SYDVKM, per germline. V was shortened by 3 bases and J by 2 bases, with 13 bases between the two germline ends. There are 15 residues in the CDR3. The CDR3, as DNA: TGTGCCAGCAGTTTCACATACGACAGAAACTATGGCTACACCTTC. Translation: CASSFTYDRNYGYTF.

The CDR3, as DNA: TGTGCCAGCAGCCCGGGACAGCCGGGCCGTGAGACCCAGTACTTC. This sequence encodes CASSPGQPGRETQYF. The chain uses TRBV7-3 and TRBJ2-5; 7 nucleotides agree with TRBD1. The CDR3 contains 15 residues. V lost 5 bases, J lost 5 bases, and 11 bases stayed unmatched. The germline V gene encodes CDR1 SGHTA and CDR2 FQGTGA.